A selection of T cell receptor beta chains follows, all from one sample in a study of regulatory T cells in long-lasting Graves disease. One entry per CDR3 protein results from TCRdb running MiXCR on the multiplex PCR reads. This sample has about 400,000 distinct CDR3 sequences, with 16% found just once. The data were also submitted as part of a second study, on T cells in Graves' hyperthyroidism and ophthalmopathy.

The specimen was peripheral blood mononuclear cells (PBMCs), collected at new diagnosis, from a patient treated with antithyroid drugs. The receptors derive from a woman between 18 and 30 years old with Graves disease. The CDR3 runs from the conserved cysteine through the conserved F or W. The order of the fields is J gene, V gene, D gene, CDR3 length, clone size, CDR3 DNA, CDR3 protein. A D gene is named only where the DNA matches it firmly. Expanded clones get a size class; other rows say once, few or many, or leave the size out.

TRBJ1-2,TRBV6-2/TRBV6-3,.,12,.,TGTGCCAGCTGGACAGTAAACTATGGCTACACCTTC,CASWTVNYGYTF
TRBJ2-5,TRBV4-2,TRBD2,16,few,TGTGCCAGCAGCCCGGATCTTAGCGGGGGGGCGGAGACCCAGTACTTC,CASSPDLSGGAETQYF
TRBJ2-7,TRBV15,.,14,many,TGTGCCACCACTCCGCAGGGGAATAGCCACGAGCAGTACTTC,CATTPQGNSHEQYF
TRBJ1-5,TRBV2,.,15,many,TGTGCCAGCAGCCCACAGACAGCTAGCAATCAGCCCCAGCATTTT,CASSPQTASNQPQHF
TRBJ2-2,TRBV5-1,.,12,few,TGCGCCAGCAGACCTGACACCGGGGAGCTGTTTTTT,CASRPDTGELFF
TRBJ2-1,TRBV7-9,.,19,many,TGTGCCAGCAGCTTAGCCGGCAGGTTTCCGGGAGTCGCCTACAATGAGCAGTTCTTC,CASSLAGRFPGVAYNEQFF
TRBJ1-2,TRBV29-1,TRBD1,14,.,TGCAGCGTTGGCGGATACAGGGGGAGAGATGGCTACACCTTC,CSVGGYRGRDGYTF
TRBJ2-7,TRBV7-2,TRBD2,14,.,TGTGCCAGCAGCTTAGGCGGGGGGGTCTACGAGCAGTACTTC,CASSLGGGVYEQYF
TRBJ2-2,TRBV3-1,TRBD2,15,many,TGTGCCAGCAGCCCGGGACTAGCGGACACCGGGGAGCTGTTTTTT,CASSPGLADTGELFF
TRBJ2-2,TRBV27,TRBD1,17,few,TGTGCCAGCAGCTTACAGCCGGGACAGGGTTCCACCGGGGAGCTGTTTTTT,CASSLQPGQGSTGELFF
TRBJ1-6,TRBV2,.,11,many,TGTGCCAGCAGGGACAGTTCACCCCTCCACTTT,CASRDSSPLHF
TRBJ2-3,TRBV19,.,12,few,TGTGCCAGTAATGCCCGGGCAGATACGCAGTATTTT,CASNARADTQYF